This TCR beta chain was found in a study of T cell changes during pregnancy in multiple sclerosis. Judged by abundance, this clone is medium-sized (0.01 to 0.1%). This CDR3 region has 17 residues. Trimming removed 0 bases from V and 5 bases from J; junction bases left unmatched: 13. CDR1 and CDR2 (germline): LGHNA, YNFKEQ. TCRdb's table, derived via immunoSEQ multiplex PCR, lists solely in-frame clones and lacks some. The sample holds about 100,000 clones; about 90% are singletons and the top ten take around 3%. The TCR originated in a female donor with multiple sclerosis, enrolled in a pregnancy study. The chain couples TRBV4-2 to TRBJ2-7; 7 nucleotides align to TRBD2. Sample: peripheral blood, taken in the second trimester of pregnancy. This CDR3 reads CASSQEVGAGASHEQYF. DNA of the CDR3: TGTGCCAGCAGCCAAGAAGTCGGCGCGGGAGCAAGCCACGAGCAGTACTTC.